Each of the 22 T cell receptor beta chains below was sequenced from the same sample in a study of blood T cell repertoires in COVID-19. The protocol was immunoSEQ multiplex PCR, while the TCRdb copy is restricted to in-frame clones and leaves out a portion. The data hold tens of thousands of clones, with more than 75% observed a single time. The sequenced material came from peripheral blood. All receptors derive from a human donor in a cohort sampled during active COVID-19. The donor label of this sample is uncertain.

As to this clone: The junction departs from the called germline gene at one end, perhaps through a read error. The chain has TRBV7-7 and TRBJ2-5; TRBD1 aligns across 8 bases. The CDR3 is made up of 15 amino acids. CDR1 is SSHAT and CDR2 is FNYEAQ in the germline V gene (reference sequence). The CDR3 loop is CASSLAAGQGETQYF. CDR3 coding DNA: TGTGCTAGCAGCTTAGCGGCAGGACAGGGAGAGACCCAGTACTTC.

This chain's CDR3 is CASSLDRMGANTEAFF. The CDR3 nucleotides read TGCGCCAGCAGCTTGGATCGAATGGGGGCGAACACTGAAGCTTTCTTT. The chain joins TRBV5-1 to TRBJ1-1; tentatively, D is TRBD1 (6 bases). CDR1 and CDR2 (germline): SGHRS, YFSETQ. V was shortened by 0 bases and J by 1 base, with 13 bases between the two germline ends. The CDR3 has 16 residues.

The rearrangement links TRBV5-1 to TRBJ2-7; TRBD1 matches at 11 bases. The CDR3 is 14 amino acids. V lost 4 bases to trimming and J lost 11 bases; unmatched junction nucleotides: 11. Germline CDR1 SGHRS, CDR2 YFSETQ. The DNA of the CDR3 is TGCGCCAGCAGCCCTGGGACAGGGGGTTCCGCAAAGTACTTC. Translation gives CASSPGTGGSAKYF.

The chain has TRBV27 and TRBJ2-7, with 8 nucleotides matching TRBD2. After removal of 5 bases from V and 5 bases from J, the junction contained 8 bases not matched to a gene. This CDR3 is 14 amino acids long. Germline V lookup: CDR1 MNHEY, CDR2 SMNVEV (reference sequence). Written as DNA, the CDR3 is TGTGCCAGCAGTCCCCGGACTAGCAGGCACGAGCAGTACTTC. Protein sequence: CASSPRTSRHEQYF.

The chain uses TRBV28 and TRBJ1-1; D call uncertain. The V end was cut by 3 bases, the J end by 1 base, with 9 bases between. CDR1 and CDR2 (germline): MDHEN, SYDVKM. This CDR3 region has 14 residues. The CDR3 sequence is CASSFGGSNTEAFF. The CDR3 DNA reads as TGTGCCAGCAGTTTCGGCGGGTCGAACACTGAAGCTTTCTTT.

The genes are TRBV7-9 and TRBJ2-7; D unclear. CDR3 length: 12 amino acids. Per the germline V gene, CDR1 is SEHNR and CDR2 is FQNEAQ (reference sequence). The ends were cut back, 5 bases at V and 6 bases at J, with 11 bases in the middle. The CDR3 loop reads CASSPLGGEQYF. The CDR3 DNA reads TGTGCCAGCAGCCCCCTAGGTGGCGAGCAGTACTTC.

The chain combines TRBV21-1 with TRBJ1-5; TRBD1 was called by the table and not checked on the DNA. TRBV21-1 is a pseudogene. This CDR3 has 16 amino acids. The CDR3 DNA sequence: TGTGCCAGCAGCAAACCTCAACAGGGCCGCAATCAGCCCCAGCATTTT. Residues: CASSKPQQGRNQPQHF.

V usage is TRBV2 and J usage is TRBJ2-7; D unresolved. With 7 bases removed from V and 0 bases from J, the gap between germline ends came to 4 bases. The germline gives CDR1 SNHLY, CDR2 FYNNEI. The length of the CDR3 is 11 residues. CDR3 nucleotide sequence: TGTGCCAGCACGAGCTCCTACGAGCAGTACTTC. This codes for CASTSSYEQYF.

This sequence joins TRBV5-1 and TRBJ1-2; D may be TRBD1 (5 bases). V was pared by 5 bases and J by 8 bases, with 28 bases between. The CDR3 runs to 17 residues. Per germline, CDR1 SGHRS and CDR2 YFSETQ. In nucleotides, the CDR3 is TGCGCCAGCAGGGGGATAGGGCAGGGAAGGACGATGGAGGGCTACACCTTC. Translated, it gives CASRGIGQGRTMEGYTF.

V is TRBV19 and J is TRBJ1-5; 10 bases match TRBD1. Trimming cost V 7 bases and J 2 bases; bases outside gene matches: 8. The germline V gene has CDR1 LNHDA and CDR2 SQIVND (reference sequence). CDR3 length: 16 residues. This chain's CDR3 is CASKVTGGAGNQPQHF. DNA of the CDR3: TGTGCCAGTAAGGTGACAGGGGGCGCGGGCAATCAGCCCCAGCATTTT. Full variable domain (rest looked up from reference TRBV19 and TRBJ1-5): DGGITQSPKYLFRKEGQNVTLSCEQNLNHDAMYWYRQDPGQGLRLIYYSQIVNDFQKGDIAEGYSVSREKKESFPLTVTSAQKNPTAFYLCASKVTGGAGNQPQHFGDGTRLSIL.

This clone showed up just once. The chain carries TRBV30 and TRBJ1-1; D may be TRBD1 (5 bases). The CDR3 is made up of 12 amino acids. Germline-derived CDR1 and CDR2 are GTSNPN and SVGIG (reference sequence). Trimming cost V 4 bases and J 11 bases, with 17 bases left between them. The CDR3 sequence is CAWTTGGTIAFF. The CDR3 region has the DNA TGTGCCTGGACCACCGGGGGGACGATCGCTTTCTTT.

The genes are TRBV13 and TRBJ1-4; D is uncertain. Looked up from germline, CDR1 is PRHDT and CDR2 is FYEKMQ (reference sequence). Trimming stripped 8 bases from V and 14 bases from J, with 21 bases between. CDR3 length: 13 residues. As DNA, the CDR3 is TGTGCCAGCCGAAACCGTGGGCGTTTAAGGCTGTTTTTT. This sequence encodes CASRNRGRLRLFF.

The V gene is TRBV28, the J gene TRBJ2-2; TRBD1 matches 7 bases. This CDR3 has 16 amino acids. V trimming: 10 bases; J trimming: 3 bases; junction bases outside the gene matches: 14. CDR1 MDHEN and CDR2 SYDVKM come from the germline V gene. For the CDR3, the DNA is TGTGCCACCCGACAGGGCCAAGGGTATTACACCGGGGAGCTGTTTTTT. Protein sequence: CATRQGQGYYTGELFF. The variable domain in full, completed from reference TRBV28 and TRBJ2-2, reads DVKVTQSSRYLVKRTGEKVFLECVQDMDHENMFWYRQDPGLGLRLIYFSYDVKMKEKGDIPEGYSVSREKKERFSLILESASTNQTSMYLCATRQGQGYYTGELFFGEGSRLTVL.

The rearrangement joins TRBV24-1 to TRBJ2-7; TRBD1 agrees at 8 bases. The germline gives CDR1 KGHDR, CDR2 SFDVKD. The CDR3 is 13 amino acids. V gave up 7 bases and J gave up 5 bases; unmatched junction bases: 6. The CDR3 nucleotides are TGTGCCACCAGACAGGGGGTCGGGAACGAGCAGTACTTC. Its protein product is CATRQGVGNEQYF.

The V and J genes are TRBV28 and TRBJ1-2; weak D call: TRBD1 (5 bases). With 6 bases removed from V and 8 bases from J, the gap between germline ends came to 13 bases. Germline V CDR1 and CDR2: MDHEN, SYDVKM. The CDR3 spans 12 residues. CDR3 loop: CASSRGGSGYTF. DNA for the CDR3: TGTGCCAGCAGCCGGGGGGGGAGCGGCTACACCTTC.

This chain uses TRBV11-2 with TRBJ2-6; 10 nucleotides line up with TRBD1. The V gene's germline CDR1 is SGHAT and CDR2 FQNNGV. With V trimmed by 4 bases and J by 4 bases, 7 bases remained unmatched. The CDR3 is 17 residues long. The CDR3 DNA is TGTGCCAGCAGCTGGACAGGGGGTGGTACAGGGGCCAACGTCCTGACTTTC. The encoded protein is CASSWTGGGTGANVLTF.

The V gene is TRBV7-8, the J gene TRBJ1-2, with D unresolved. This CDR3 has 12 residues. Trimming took off 4 bases at V and 2 bases at J, with 5 bases between the two ends. Germline V gives CDR1 SGHVS, CDR2 FQNEAQ. CDR3 protein: CASSSPNYGYTF. The CDR3 DNA follows: TGTGCCAGCAGCTCCCCGAACTATGGCTACACCTTC.

The rearrangement links TRBV6-5 to TRBJ2-7; 7 nucleotides match TRBD2. CDR3 length: 12 amino acids. Germline-derived CDR1 and CDR2 are MNHEY and SVGAGI. J lost 4 bases, V lost 6 bases, and 3 bases had no gene match. The CDR3 nucleotides read TGTGCCAGCAGAGGGGAGGGGTACGAGCAGTACTTC. This gives the protein CASRGEGYEQYF.

This chain links TRBV6-6 with TRBJ2-3; TRBD1 aligns across 9 bases. The CDR3 is made up of 14 amino acids. CDR1 is MNHNY and CDR2 is SVGAGI in the germline V gene (reference sequence). V lost 6 bases, J lost 4 bases, and 5 bases stayed unmatched. CDR3 DNA sequence: TGTGCCAGCAGGCCTAGACAGGGGGCAGATACGCAGTATTTT. It is translated as CASRPRQGADTQYF.

The chain recombines TRBV7-8 with TRBJ2-7; TRBD1 agrees at 9 bases. This CDR3 is built from 17 residues. Germline V gives CDR1 SGHVS, CDR2 FQNEAQ. Trimming removed 5 bases from V and 2 bases from J; junction bases left unmatched: 13. CDR3 sequence: CASSRTGTGNGAYEQYF. CDR3 nucleotides: TGTGCCAGCAGCAGGACCGGGACAGGGAACGGAGCCTACGAGCAGTACTTC.

The chain couples TRBV5-6 to TRBJ2-7, with TRBD1 as a possible D gene (7 bases). Germline V gene sequence: CDR1 SGHDT, CDR2 YYEEEE. With 0 bases removed from V and 2 bases from J, the gap between germline ends came to 21 bases. The CDR3 runs 18 residues. The CDR3: CASSLALMWGRGAYEQYF. CDR3 sequence (DNA): TGTGCCAGCAGCTTGGCCCTAATGTGGGGCAGGGGGGCCTACGAGCAGTACTTC.

V is TRBV20-1 and J is TRBJ1-1, with D possibly TRBD1 on 5 matching bases. The CDR3 has 11 residues. Between the trimmed V and J ends, which lost 4 bases and 11 bases, there was a span of 14 bases. Germline CDR1 DFQATT, CDR2 SNEGSKA (reference sequence). CDR3 sequence reads: CSATPGSAAFF. The CDR3 DNA sequence: TGCAGTGCTACCCCAGGGTCTGCTGCTTTCTTT.